These 31 T cell receptor beta chains share one sample of origin, sequenced in a study of beta chain features in type 1 diabetes. Every bit of the isolated RNA underwent reverse transcription, so sequencing read expressed TCRB transcripts. The assay was immunoSEQ multiplex PCR, and TCRdb's table has in-frame clones only and misses some. The data contain under 300,000 clones, around 26% of them singletons. Sequencing input: central memory CD4+ T cells from blood. All receptors come from a man aged 25 to 40 in good health.

Many counts were recorded for this clone. The chain has TRBV30 and TRBJ2-3; 12 bases are shared with TRBD2. Germline CDR1 GTSNPN, CDR2 SVGIG (reference sequence). The CDR3 spans 15 residues. J was trimmed by 14 bases and V by 1 base; bases with no gene match: 13. This CDR3 is CAWSGTTSGGPYPYF. As DNA, the CDR3 is TGTGCCTGGAGTGGAACGACTAGCGGGGGCCCGTACCCGTATTTT.

The chain has TRBV10-3 and TRBJ1-1; no clear D. Germline V lookup: CDR1 ENHRY, CDR2 SYGVKD. The CDR3 extends over 14 amino acids. V lost 2 bases to trimming and J lost 4 bases, with 11 bases between them. CDR3 sequence reads: CAISEDSGRTEAFF. The CDR3 DNA reads as TGTGCCATCAGTGAGGATTCTGGGCGCACTGAAGCTTTCTTT.

This clone came up a few times. The rearrangement joins TRBV5-4 to TRBJ2-3; TRBD2 agrees at 13 bases. This CDR3 spans 16 amino acids. V was clipped by 2 bases and J by 1 base; unmatched bases: 1. CDR1 and CDR2 (germline): SGHNT, YYREEE (reference sequence). The CDR3 region is CASSLLAGGRTDTQYF. In DNA form, the CDR3 reads TGTGCCAGCAGCTTACTAGCGGGGGGGCGCACAGATACGCAGTATTTT.

The V gene is TRBV5-1, the J gene TRBJ2-5, with D perhaps TRBD2 (7 bases). Germline V gene data show CDR1 as SGHRS and CDR2 as YFSETQ. V dropped 5 bases and J dropped 4 bases, with 21 bases sitting between them. The CDR3 length is 16 residues. The CDR3 coding sequence is TGCGCCAGCAGTCCTCGGGAGGTCGGGGGCGGAGAGACCCAGTACTTC. It specifies CASSPREVGGGETQYF.

At least ten counts were recorded for this clone. The V gene is TRBV5-8, the J gene TRBJ2-3, with D hard to call. In germline, CDR1 is SGHTS, CDR2 YDEGEE. This CDR3 contains 14 residues. Deletions cut 2 bases from V and 6 bases from J, with 13 bases between. CDR3: CASSFGTELDTQYF. CDR3 nucleotides: TGTGCCAGCAGCTTCGGTACAGAGCTGGATACGCAGTATTTT.

This clone was detected only a few times. Within the sample, other DNA sequences also encode this same CDR3. V is TRBV30 and J is TRBJ2-7; 9 bases map to TRBD1. V lost 5 bases to trimming and J lost 6 bases; unmatched junction nucleotides: 11. The CDR3 consists of 14 residues. In germline, CDR1 is GTSNPN, CDR2 SVGIG (reference sequence). The CDR3 DNA sequence: TGTGCCTGGGGGGACCCGGGACAGGGAGGCGAGCAGTACTTC. It specifies CAWGDPGQGGEQYF. The entire variable domain, with the rest obtained from reference TRBV30 and TRBJ2-7, is as follows: SQTIHQWPATLVQPVGSPLSLECTVEGTSNPNLYWYRQAAGRGLQLLFYSVGIGQISSEVPQNLSASRPQDRQFILSSKKLLLSDSGFYLCAWGDPGQGGEQYFGPGTRLTVT.

The table lists this clone with a few counts. The chain joins TRBV29-1 to TRBJ2-3; D is perhaps TRBD1 or TRBD2 (5 bases each). Germline CDR1 is SQVTM and CDR2 is ANQGSEA. V shed 5 bases and J shed 7 bases, with 25 bases lying between them. The CDR3 has 16 amino acids. CDR3 in DNA: TGCAGCGTTTCGGGGCAAAGCAGAAAGGGCCCTCATACGCAGTATTTT. Its translation is CSVSGQSRKGPHTQYF.

The rearrangement uses TRBV29-1 and TRBJ1-1, with TRBD1 identical over 7 bases. The V gene end was trimmed by 8 bases and the J gene end by 1 base; junction bases not matched to a gene: 7. This CDR3 has 13 amino acids. The germline CDR1 and CDR2 sequences are SQVTM and ANQGSEA. The CDR3 reads CSFQTGKNTEAFF. As DNA, the CDR3 is TGCAGCTTTCAGACAGGGAAGAACACTGAAGCTTTCTTT.

Notes on this clone: This sample includes further DNA sequences coding for the same CDR3. The chain joins TRBV5-8 to TRBJ1-2; D is undetermined. The germline V gene encodes CDR1 SGHTS and CDR2 YDEGEE. The CDR3 has 11 residues. The germline V and J ends were trimmed by 0 bases and 8 bases, with 5 bases remaining between them. The CDR3 region has the DNA TGTGCCAGCAGCTTGGCCGGCGGCTACACCTTC. Residues: CASSLAGGYTF.

The chain links TRBV7-2 to TRBJ2-3; 7 nucleotides agree with TRBD2. The CDR3 extends over 14 amino acids. CDR1 is SGHTA and CDR2 is FQGNSA in the germline V gene. V shed 6 bases and J 5 bases; nucleotides not matched to a gene: 8. The CDR3 DNA follows: TGTGCCAGCAGAGCGGGACTGGCGAAAGATACGCAGTATTTT. Encoded protein: CASRAGLAKDTQYF.

This chain connects TRBV6-1 to TRBJ2-6; D remains unclear. The V end lost 6 bases, the J end lost 0 bases, and 3 bases lay between the germline ends. CDR3 length equals 13 residues. From germline, CDR1 is MNHNS and CDR2 SASEGT. CDR3 sequence: CASRSSGANVLTF. CDR3 nucleotides: TGTGCCAGCAGATCCTCTGGGGCCAACGTCCTGACTTTC.

The table lists this clone with a few counts. J is TRBJ1-1 and V is TRBV29-1; D is unresolved. CDR1 and CDR2 from the germline V gene are SQVTM and ANQGSEA. The CDR3 runs 11 residues. V dropped 6 bases and J dropped 4 bases, with 9 bases sitting between them. In DNA, the CDR3 is TGCAGCGTGAGACGGAGCACTGAAGCTTTCTTT. Translating gives CSVRRSTEAFF.

The sample holds a few counts of this clone. The chain carries TRBV30 and TRBJ2-7, with D hard to call. V was pared by 2 bases and J by 0 bases, with 8 bases between. The V gene's germline CDR1 is GTSNPN and CDR2 SVGIG (reference sequence). There are 13 residues in the CDR3. CDR3 in amino acids: CAWSRPHSYEQYF. CDR3 DNA: TGTGCCTGGAGTCGCCCGCACTCCTACGAGCAGTACTTC.

This clone was detected a few times. The chain combines TRBV30 with TRBJ2-7; 8 nucleotides match TRBD1. Germline CDR1 GTSNPN, CDR2 SVGIG (reference sequence). The ends lost 5 bases at V and 7 bases at J; junction bases unmatched: 13. There are 14 residues in the CDR3. The CDR3 coding sequence is TGTGCCTGGGCTCCCGGACAGGGAGGAGGGGAGCAGTACTTC. This encodes CAWAPGQGGGEQYF.

The V call is TRBV9, the J call TRBJ2-7; 9 bases are shared with TRBD2. J lost 3 bases, V lost 0 bases, and 4 bases had no gene match. This CDR3 is built from 15 residues. The V gene's germline CDR1 is SGDLS and CDR2 YYNGEE. The CDR3 spells CASSVGSGSIYEQYF. The CDR3 nucleotides read TGTGCCAGCAGCGTAGGTAGCGGGAGTATCTACGAGCAGTACTTC.

The CDR3 DNA reads TGTGCCAGTAGTATGGGATCCGGTGGCTACACCTTC. Translating gives CASSMGSGGYTF. The J gene is TRBJ1-2, the V gene TRBV19; D not resolved. The ends were cut back, 3 bases at V and 7 bases at J, with 9 bases in the middle. From germline, CDR1 is LNHDA and CDR2 SQIVND (reference sequence). This CDR3 has 12 residues.

The rearrangement joins TRBV30 to TRBJ1-5; a possible D gene is TRBD1 (6 bases). Looked up from germline, CDR1 is GTSNPN and CDR2 is SVGIG (reference sequence). The CDR3 runs 13 residues. Trimming took off 3 bases at V and 5 bases at J, with 11 bases between the two ends. The CDR3 here is CAWRSGVDQPQHF. The CDR3 DNA reads TGTGCCTGGAGGTCAGGGGTGGATCAGCCCCAGCATTTT.

The J gene is TRBJ1-5, the V gene TRBV15, with D unresolved. Deletions cut 3 bases from V and 3 bases from J, with 15 bases between. The CDR3 is 16 amino acids. The germline V gene has CDR1 LNHNV and CDR2 YYDKDF (reference sequence). For the CDR3, the DNA is TGTGCCACCAGCAGGGGATTGTTCGGAGACAATCAGCCCCAGCATTTT. It codes for CATSRGLFGDNQPQHF.

The chain links TRBV21-1 to TRBJ2-1. TRBV21-1 is a listed pseudogene. The CDR3 is 12 amino acids. The CDR3 loop reads CASSKAGRAEFF. Written as DNA, the CDR3 is TGTGCCAGCAGCAAAGCGGGGCGGGCGGAGTTCTTC.

This clone appeared once. This chain uses TRBV7-2 with TRBJ2-2; D possibly corresponds to TRBD2 (5 bases). The CDR3 is 15 amino acids. Trimming pared 5 bases from V and 6 bases from J, leaving 16 bases between. Germline CDR1 SGHTA, CDR2 FQGNSA. CDR3 loop: CASSPGLSGPGELFF. Written as DNA, the CDR3 is TGTGCCAGCAGCCCGGGCCTCAGCGGACCCGGGGAGCTGTTTTTT. The variable domain in full, completed from reference TRBV7-2 and TRBJ2-2, reads GAGVSQSPSNKVTEKGKDVELRCDPISGHTALYWYRQSLGQGLEFLIYFQGNSAPDKSGLPSDRFSAERTGGSVSTLTIQRTQQEDSAVYLCASSPGLSGPGELFFGEGSRLTVL.

The chain carries TRBV5-4 and TRBJ2-5; a possible D gene is TRBD2 (6 bases). Trimming cost V 2 bases and J 6 bases, with 20 bases left between them. Germline V gene sequence: CDR1 SGHNT, CDR2 YYREEE (reference sequence). The CDR3 length is 16 residues. CDR3 protein: CASSFEWDSTAKTQYF. The CDR3 DNA is TGTGCCAGCAGCTTTGAATGGGACTCCACAGCCAAGACCCAGTACTTC.

The chain has TRBV9 and TRBJ2-1; D unclear. V lost 0 bases and J lost 0, with 10 bases in between. Germline V gene data show CDR1 as SGDLS and CDR2 as YYNGEE. This CDR3 has 16 residues. CDR3 sequence: CASSVAGASSYNEQFF. DNA of the CDR3: TGTGCCAGCAGCGTAGCGGGCGCTAGCTCCTACAATGAGCAGTTCTTC.

The chain carries TRBV7-6 and TRBJ2-7, with D unclear. Germline V lookup: CDR1 SGHVS, CDR2 FNYEAQ. V lost 5 bases and J lost 5, with 16 bases in between. The CDR3 has 14 amino acids. The CDR3 reads CASSPRPAAHEQYF. The CDR3 region has the DNA TGTGCCAGCAGCCCCCGACCGGCCGCCCACGAGCAGTACTTC.

The J gene is TRBJ1-1, the V gene TRBV30; unclear D gene. CDR1 GTSNPN and CDR2 SVGIG come from the germline V gene (reference sequence). The CDR3 covers 13 residues. Trimming shortened V by 4 bases and J by 5 bases, and 14 bases separated the two germline ends. The CDR3 DNA sequence: TGTGCCTGGACGTACGCGGGTAGAACTGAAGCTTTCTTT. As protein: CAWTYAGRTEAFF.

The sample holds a few counts of this clone. V is TRBV29-1 and J is TRBJ2-1; unclear D gene. The germline V gene has CDR1 SQVTM and CDR2 ANQGSEA. CDR3 length: 14 residues. V was cut by 3 bases and J by 0 bases, with 9 bases left in between. CDR3 loop: CSVDYHSSYNEQFF. CDR3 coding DNA: TGCAGCGTTGATTACCATAGCTCCTACAATGAGCAGTTCTTC.

The V call is TRBV5-1, the J call TRBJ2-5; D might be TRBD1 (6 bases). Germline V gene sequence: CDR1 SGHRS, CDR2 YFSETQ. The V and J ends lost 4 bases and 0 bases respectively, with 16 bases between them. There are 16 residues in the CDR3. The CDR3 DNA reads TGCGCCAGCAGCCGTGGGGACACTACGAACCAAGAGACCCAGTACTTC. It encodes CASSRGDTTNQETQYF.

CDR3 nucleotides: TGTGCCAGCAGCAAGGGGACGCAAGATACGCAGTATTTT. Its translation is CASSKGTQDTQYF. V is TRBV7-8 and J is TRBJ2-3; either TRBD1 or TRBD2 may fit D (5 bases each). Trimming pared 5 bases from V and 5 bases from J, leaving 11 bases between. The CDR3 loop spans 13 amino acids. Germline CDR1 is SGHVS and CDR2 is FQNEAQ.

The V call is TRBV28, the J call TRBJ2-1; D may be TRBD1 (5 bases). Germline CDR1 MDHEN, CDR2 SYDVKM. Trimming took off 4 bases at V and 9 bases at J, with 10 bases between the two ends. The CDR3 runs 12 residues. The chain's CDR3 is CASSSRGLEQFF. The DNA for the CDR3 is TGTGCCAGCAGTTCTAGGGGTCTTGAGCAGTTCTTC.

The rearrangement links TRBV28 to TRBJ2-7; TRBD1 is a possible D gene (6 bases). The CDR3 consists of 13 residues. Per the germline V gene, CDR1 is MDHEN and CDR2 is SYDVKM. The V end was cut by 7 bases, the J end by 3 bases, with 13 bases between. DNA of the CDR3: TGTGCCAGCAATAAGGGGGTAGTCTACGAGCAGTACTTC. It translates to CASNKGVVYEQYF.

This clone was counted only a few times. Other DNA sequences within the sample encode an identical CDR3. V and J are TRBV29-1 and TRBJ2-7, with no clear D. The germline V gene has CDR1 SQVTM and CDR2 ANQGSEA. This CDR3 is built from 11 residues. Trimming pared 4 bases from V and 1 base from J, leaving 5 bases between. This CDR3 reads CSVARSYEQYF. The CDR3 bases are TGCAGCGTTGCCAGGTCCTACGAGCAGTACTTC.

The V call is TRBV5-6, the J call TRBJ2-1; D is undetermined. This CDR3 region has 11 residues. Per the germline V gene, CDR1 is SGHDT and CDR2 is YYEEEE. Trimming took 5 bases from V and 8 from J, leaving 8 bases between them. This CDR3 is CASSLLDEQFF. The CDR3 bases are TGTGCCAGCAGTCTTCTCGATGAGCAGTTCTTC.